This TCR beta chain is from a study of T cell repertoires in cytomegalovirus infection. The V end lost 2 bases, the J end lost 2 bases, and 10 bases lay between the germline ends. Per germline, CDR1 MDHEN and CDR2 SYDVKM. CDR3 size: 15 residues. This clonotype was counted between two and nine times. Each CDR3 protein is one row after TCRdb ran MiXCR on the reads. Among about 360,000 distinct CDR3 sequences listed, around 18% were seen once. The sequenced sample consisted of PBMCs. The sequence came from a human donor in good health (CMV status not recorded). Some clones in this sample may be carry-over from other donors' samples. The chain links TRBV28 to TRBJ1-5, with D possibly TRBD1 on 6 matching bases. Here the CDR3 reads CASSLTRQGNQPQHF. In nucleotides, the CDR3 is TGTGCCAGCAGTTTAACCCGACAGGGCAATCAGCCCCAGCATTTT.